One sample yielded the 18 T cell receptor beta chains listed below, sequenced in a study of blood T cell repertoires in COVID-19. The protocol was immunoSEQ multiplex PCR, while the TCRdb copy is restricted to in-frame clones and leaves out a portion. Of 150,000 to 200,000 clones in the sample, 75% to 90% were seen once. The sequenced sample consisted of peripheral blood. The receptors were sampled from a middle-aged woman with COVID-19, enrolled during active disease.

The chain has TRBV5-1 and TRBJ1-2; D ambiguous. The CDR3 totals 14 residues. Trimming left V 0 bases short and J 5 bases short, with 11 bases between. Looked up from germline, CDR1 is SGHRS and CDR2 is YFSETQ. CDR3 bases: TGCGCCAGCAGCTTGGATGCAGTCTCTTATGGCTACACCTTC. As protein: CASSLDAVSYGYTF.

The V call is TRBV5-1, the J call TRBJ1-2; TRBD1 agrees at 7 bases. The CDR3 has 17 amino acids. V was clipped by 4 bases and J by 0 bases; unmatched bases: 12. Germline lookup yields CDR1 SGHRS and CDR2 YFSETQ. The CDR3 here is CASSVSTWDSSNYGYTF. The CDR3 DNA reads as TGCGCCAGCAGCGTATCAACCTGGGACAGTTCTAACTATGGCTACACCTTC.

This clone was observed a few times. The chain couples TRBV2 to TRBJ1-4; TRBD1 matches at 7 bases. Unmatched junction bases numbered 11, after V lost 2 bases and J lost 2 bases. This CDR3 is 18 amino acids long. The germline V gene encodes CDR1 SNHLY and CDR2 FYNNEI. The CDR3 DNA is TGTGCCAGCAGTGAAAGCTCAGGGGGGTCGGGCACTAATGAAAAACTGTTTTTT. Amino acids: CASSESSGGSGTNEKLFF.

The J gene is TRBJ1-5, the V gene TRBV19; TRBD1 might be the D (5 bases). Trimming pared 8 bases from V and 6 bases from J, leaving 17 bases between. The CDR3 sequence is 14 residues long. Germline values: CDR1 LNHDA, CDR2 SQIVND (reference sequence). The CDR3 reads CASWTGGGRQPQHF. As DNA, the CDR3 is TGTGCCAGTTGGACGGGGGGAGGTCGTCAGCCCCAGCATTTT.

The rearrangement uses TRBV7-9 and TRBJ2-7; 11 positions agree with TRBD1. Germline V gives CDR1 SEHNR, CDR2 FQNEAQ (reference sequence). This CDR3 spans 12 amino acids. V was clipped by 11 bases and J by 3 bases; unmatched bases: 3. CDR3 nucleotide sequence: TGTGCCTCCGGGACAGGGGGCTACGAGCAGTACTTC. It is translated as CASGTGGYEQYF. The whole variable domain, remainder taken from reference TRBV7-9 and TRBJ2-7, is DTGVSQNPRHKITKRGQNVTFRCDPISEHNRLYWYRQTLGQGPEFLTYFQNEAQLEKSRLLSDRFSAERPKGSFSTLEIQRTEQGDSAMYLCASGTGGYEQYFGPGTRLTVT.

V and J are TRBV29-1 and TRBJ2-1; TRBD2 matches at 8 bases. The germline V gene has CDR1 SQVTM and CDR2 ANQGSEA. This CDR3 has 13 residues. V gave up 6 bases and J gave up 5 bases; unmatched junction bases: 6. This CDR3 reads CSVRSGNHNEQFF. The CDR3 nucleotides are TGCAGCGTACGTAGCGGGAACCACAATGAGCAGTTCTTC.

The V and J genes are TRBV14 and TRBJ1-1; no firm D call. Trimming took off 6 bases at V and 1 base at J, with 9 bases between the two ends. Germline V gene sequence: CDR1 SGHDN, CDR2 FVKESK. CDR3 size: 13 residues. The CDR3 spells CASRPRQNTEAFF. CDR3 bases: TGTGCCAGCAGACCGAGACAGAACACTGAAGCTTTCTTT.

This clone has only one observation. The chain recombines TRBV10-3 with TRBJ2-3, with D possibly matching TRBD1 (5 bases). There are 16 residues in the CDR3. The V gene lost 0 bases and the J gene lost 2 bases, with 12 bases spanning the gap. Germline CDR1 and CDR2: ENHRY and SYGVKD. CDR3 region: CAISESQGSFTDTQYF. CDR3 nucleotides: TGTGCCATCAGTGAGTCGCAGGGAAGCTTCACAGATACGCAGTATTTT.

The V and J genes are TRBV19 and TRBJ2-2; 9 positions agree with TRBD1. Germline V gene lookup returns CDR1 LNHDA and CDR2 SQIVND (reference sequence). The CDR3 extends over 14 amino acids. The V segment lost 9 bases and the J segment 9 bases; nucleotides outside the gene matches: 11. CDR3 nucleotide sequence: TGTGCCAGCGGTGACAGGGGGAGATACAGGGAGCTGTTTTTT. Encoded protein: CASGDRGRYRELFF.

The V gene is TRBV19, the J gene TRBJ1-1, with D unresolved. The CDR3 is 13 residues long. The germline V and J ends were trimmed by 3 bases and 7 bases, with 12 bases remaining between them. CDR1 is LNHDA and CDR2 is SQIVND in the germline V gene (reference sequence). CDR3 residues: CASSMGGGGEAFF. In DNA, the CDR3 is TGTGCCAGTAGTATGGGAGGTGGAGGTGAAGCTTTCTTT. The full variable domain, in which reference TRBV19 and TRBJ1-1 provide the parts outside the CDR3, is DGGITQSPKYLFRKEGQNVTLSCEQNLNHDAMYWYRQDPGQGLRLIYYSQIVNDFQKGDIAEGYSVSREKKESFPLTVTSAQKNPTAFYLCASSMGGGGEAFFGQGTRLTVV.

The chain uses TRBV6-5 and TRBJ1-4, with 9 nucleotides matching TRBD1. This CDR3 is built from 15 residues. Looked up from germline, CDR1 is MNHEY and CDR2 is SVGAGI. Trimming took 4 bases from V and 12 from J; bases not matched to a gene: 12. CDR3 in DNA: TGTGCCAGCAGTTTCTCAACAGGGGGCGCAAGGGAACTGTTTTTT. Its translation: CASSFSTGGARELFF.

The V and J genes are TRBV7-2 and TRBJ1-4, with a tentative D call TRBD1 (5 bases). CDR3 size: 14 residues. Trimming pared 5 bases from V and 8 bases from J, leaving 15 bases between. Looked up from germline, CDR1 is SGHTA and CDR2 is FQGNSA. The CDR3 loop reads CASSLWGTGEKLFF. Written as DNA, the CDR3 is TGTGCCAGCAGCCTCTGGGGGACTGGGGAAAAACTGTTTTTT.

The V and J genes are TRBV3-1 (or the pseudogene TRBV3-2) and TRBJ1-5; D is ambiguous. Trimming removed 4 bases from V and 5 bases from J, with 9 bases in between. In germline, CDR1 is LGHDT, CDR2 YNNKEL (reference sequence). The CDR3 is made up of 13 amino acids. CDR3 nucleotide sequence: TGTGCCAGCAGCCGCAGACGGGATCAGCCCCAGCATTTT. Its translation: CASSRRRDQPQHF.

This rearrangement joins TRBV27 to TRBJ1-4, with D possibly being TRBD1 (6 bases). The CDR3 spans 13 residues. Trimming took off 7 bases at V and 6 bases at J, with 12 bases between the two ends. From germline, CDR1 is MNHEY and CDR2 SMNVEV (reference sequence). The CDR3 DNA reads TGTGCCAGCAAGGGGGGGTGGGATGAAAAACTGTTTTTT. Translating gives CASKGGWDEKLFF.

The CDR3 nucleotides are TGTGCCACAAGCGACAGGTTTAATGAAAAACTGTTTTTT. Translation gives CATSDRFNEKLFF. The chain couples TRBV24-1 to TRBJ1-4, with D maybe TRBD1 (6 bases). Germline-derived CDR1 and CDR2 are KGHDR and SFDVKD. Deletions cut 10 bases from V and 4 bases from J, with 12 bases between. CDR3 length equals 13 residues.

This clone has just one count. J is TRBJ2-1 and V is TRBV4-1, with D perhaps matching TRBD2 (5 bases). V lost 1 base, J lost 8 bases, and 15 bases lay in between. This CDR3 contains 15 residues. The germline gives CDR1 MGHRA, CDR2 YSYEKL. DNA for the CDR3: TGCGCCAGCAGCCAAGCCCTTCCGGGAACCGATGAGCAGTTCTTC. This encodes CASSQALPGTDEQFF.

The chain has TRBV14 and TRBJ2-3; the match to TRBD1 covers 7 bases. Germline CDR1 is SGHDN and CDR2 is FVKESK. Losses at the gene ends were 4 bases for V and 0 bases for J; bases not matched to a gene: 7. CDR3 size: 16 residues. The CDR3 coding sequence is TGTGCCAGCAGCCGCCGACAGGGTGGGAGCACAGATACGCAGTATTTT. It is translated as CASSRRQGGSTDTQYF.

The chain has TRBV2 and TRBJ2-1, with D tentatively TRBD2 (5 bases). Germline V gives CDR1 SNHLY, CDR2 FYNNEI. The CDR3 length is 15 residues. The V end lost 6 bases, the J end lost 5 bases, and 17 bases lay between the germline ends. The CDR3: CASRNGNRLHNEQFF. The CDR3 coding sequence is TGTGCCAGCAGGAACGGAAATCGACTACACAATGAGCAGTTCTTC.